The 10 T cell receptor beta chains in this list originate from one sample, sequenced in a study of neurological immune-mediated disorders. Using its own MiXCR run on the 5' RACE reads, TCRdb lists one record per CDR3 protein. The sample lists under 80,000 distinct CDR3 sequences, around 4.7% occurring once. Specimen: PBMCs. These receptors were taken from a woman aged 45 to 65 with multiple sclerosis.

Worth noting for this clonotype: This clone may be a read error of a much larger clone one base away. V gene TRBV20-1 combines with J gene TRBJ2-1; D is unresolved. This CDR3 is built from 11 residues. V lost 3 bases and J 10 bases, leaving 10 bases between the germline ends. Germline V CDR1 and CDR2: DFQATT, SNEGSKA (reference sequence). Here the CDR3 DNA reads TGCAGTGCTAGTTTTCCCAAAGAGCAGTTCTTC. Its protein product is CSASFPKEQFF.

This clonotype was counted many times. CDR3 bases: TGTGCCAGCAGCCTGGGGAGAGGGCGGAACACCATATATTTT. Translated: CASSLGRGRNTIYF. The gene calls are TRBV14 and TRBJ1-3, with D unresolved. V gave up 4 bases and J gave up 7 bases, with 14 bases separating them. The length of the CDR3 is 14 residues. CDR1 and CDR2 (germline): SGHDN, FVKESK.

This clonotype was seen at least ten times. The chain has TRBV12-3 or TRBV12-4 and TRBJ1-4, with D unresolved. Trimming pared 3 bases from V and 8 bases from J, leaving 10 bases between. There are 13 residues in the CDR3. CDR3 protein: CASSFSGNEKLFF. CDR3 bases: TGTGCCAGCAGTTTTTCGGGGAACGAAAAACTGTTTTTT.

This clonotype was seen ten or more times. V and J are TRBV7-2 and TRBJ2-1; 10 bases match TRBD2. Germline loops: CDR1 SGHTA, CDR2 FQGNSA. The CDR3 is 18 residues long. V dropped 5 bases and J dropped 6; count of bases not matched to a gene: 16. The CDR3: CASSPYQRSGGAGNEQFF. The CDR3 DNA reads TGTGCCAGCAGCCCATATCAGCGGAGCGGGGGGGCCGGCAATGAGCAGTTCTTC.

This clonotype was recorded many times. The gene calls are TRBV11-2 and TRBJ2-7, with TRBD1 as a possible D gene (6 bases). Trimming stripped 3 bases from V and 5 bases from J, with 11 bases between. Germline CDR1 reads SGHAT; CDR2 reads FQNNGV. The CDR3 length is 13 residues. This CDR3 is CASSFQGTNEQYV. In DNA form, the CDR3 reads TGTGCCAGCAGCTTTCAGGGGACCAACGAGCAGTACGTC.

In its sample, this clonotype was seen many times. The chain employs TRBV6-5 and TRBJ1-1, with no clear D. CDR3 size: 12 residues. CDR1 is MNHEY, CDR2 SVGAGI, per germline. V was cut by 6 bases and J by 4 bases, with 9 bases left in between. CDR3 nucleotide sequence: TGTGCCAGCAGCGGCGTCGGCACTGAAGCTTTCTTT. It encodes CASSGVGTEAFF.

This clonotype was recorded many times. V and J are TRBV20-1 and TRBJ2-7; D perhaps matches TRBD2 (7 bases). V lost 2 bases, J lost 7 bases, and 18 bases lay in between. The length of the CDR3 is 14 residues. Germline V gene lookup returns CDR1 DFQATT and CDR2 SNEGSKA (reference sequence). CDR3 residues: CSARRTGRAGEQYF. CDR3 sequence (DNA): TGCAGTGCTAGAAGAACAGGGAGGGCGGGAGAGCAGTACTTC.

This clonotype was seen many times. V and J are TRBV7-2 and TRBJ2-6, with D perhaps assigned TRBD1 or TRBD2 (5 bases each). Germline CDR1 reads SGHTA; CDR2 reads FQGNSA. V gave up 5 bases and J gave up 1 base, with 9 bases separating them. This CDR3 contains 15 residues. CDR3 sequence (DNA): TGTGCCAGCAGCCCTGGGGGTTCTGGGGCCAACGTCCTGACTTTC. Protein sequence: CASSPGGSGANVLTF.

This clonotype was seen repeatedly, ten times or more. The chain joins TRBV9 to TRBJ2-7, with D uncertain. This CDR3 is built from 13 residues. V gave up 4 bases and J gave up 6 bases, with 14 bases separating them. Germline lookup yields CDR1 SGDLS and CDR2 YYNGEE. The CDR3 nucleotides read TGTGCCAGCAGCCCCGAGCCATATCTCGAGCAGTACTTC. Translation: CASSPEPYLEQYF.

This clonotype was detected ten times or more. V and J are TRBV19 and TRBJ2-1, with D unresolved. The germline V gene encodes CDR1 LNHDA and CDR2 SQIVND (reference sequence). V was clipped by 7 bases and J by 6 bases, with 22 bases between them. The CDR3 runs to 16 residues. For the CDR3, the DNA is TGTGCCAGTAAAGGGTGGTCCTCGGGCCGCGGCAATGAGCAGTTCTTC. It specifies CASKGWSSGRGNEQFF. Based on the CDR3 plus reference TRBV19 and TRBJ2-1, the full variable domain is DGGITQSPKYLFRKEGQNVTLSCEQNLNHDAMYWYRQDPGQGLRLIYYSQIVNDFQKGDIAEGYSVSREKKESFPLTVTSAQKNPTAFYLCASKGWSSGRGNEQFFGPGTRLTVL.